This is a list of T cell receptor beta chains from one sample in a study of shared clonotypes between healthy human individuals. The data were produced by immunoSEQ multiplex PCR, yet TCRdb's version contains in-frame clones alone and is incomplete. The sample lists hundreds of thousands of clones; about 91% were seen once. Sequenced input: naive CD8+ T cells sorted from blood. The receptors come from a man in his thirties or forties in good health. CDR3s include the opening cysteine and the closing phenylalanine or tryptophan. The D gene is left open where the match is weak. The listing skips clone size in some rows; elsewhere it reads once, few, many or a size class.

V,J,size,D,DNA,CDR3
TRBV10-2,TRBJ2-1,NA,TRBD1,TGCGCCAGCAGGGAACTGGACAGGGTGCTGCATGAGCAGTTCTTC,CASRELDRVLHEQFF
TRBV2,TRBJ1-2,NA,NA,TGTGCCAGCAGTGCTCAGGAGAGAGGGACCGGCTACACCTTC,CASSAQERGTGYTF
TRBV7-9,TRBJ2-2,NA,NA,TGTGCCAGCAGACAATCCCAGGGGGGCACCGGGGAGCTGTTTTTT,CASRQSQGGTGELFF
TRBV27,TRBJ1-1,NA,NA,TGTGCCAGCAGTTTCCCCGGAGTCTCTGAAGCTTTCTTT,CASSFPGVSEAFF
TRBV7-8,TRBJ2-5,NA,NA,TGTGCCAGCAGTTCCTGGGAGACCCAGTACTTC,CASSSWETQYF
TRBV7-2,TRBJ2-1,few,TRBD2,TGTGCCAGCAGCTTCGGCCTAGCGGGAGGGAATGAGCAGTTCTTC,CASSFGLAGGNEQFF
TRBV6-1,TRBJ1-3,NA,NA,TGTGCCAGCAGTGAAAAATCAGGGACCCTCTCTGGAAACACCATATATTTT,CASSEKSGTLSGNTIYF
TRBV15,TRBJ1-5,NA,NA,TGTGCCACCAGCAGAGATCGGCAGGGACGTCAGCCCCAGCATTTT,CATSRDRQGRQPQHF
TRBV11-3,TRBJ2-1,NA,NA,TGTGCCAGCAGCTTAGTCTCTAGGGGACTTAACAATGAGCAGTTCTTC,CASSLVSRGLNNEQFF
TRBV28,TRBJ2-3,NA,TRBD2,TGTGCCAGCAGTCTGACTAGCAGAGCCACAGATACGCAGTATTTT,CASSLTSRATDTQYF
TRBV5-1,TRBJ2-3,NA,NA,TGCGCCAGCAACCGGGACTTCACTAGCACAGATACGCAGTATTTT,CASNRDFTSTDTQYF
TRBV27,TRBJ1-5,NA,TRBD1,TGTGCCAGCGCCGGGACAGCGGATAGCAATCAGCCCCAGCATTTT,CASAGTADSNQPQHF